Below, 16 T cell receptor beta chains from the same sample are listed, as sequenced in a study of blood T cell repertoires in COVID-19. Sequencing was performed with immunoSEQ multiplex PCR; in TCRdb, only in-frame clones are kept and a portion is missing. The sample has approximately 41,000 clones, more than 75% seen once. The source material was peripheral blood. These receptors all stem from a human donor in a cohort sampled during active COVID-19.

The chain links TRBV28 to TRBJ1-1, with 9 bases identical to TRBD1. CDR1 is MDHEN and CDR2 is SYDVKM in the germline V gene. Trimming removed 3 bases from V and 2 bases from J; junction bases left unmatched: 4. The CDR3 spans 15 residues. CDR3 amino acids: CASSFGQGFNTEAFF. The DNA of the CDR3 is TGTGCCAGCAGTTTCGGACAGGGGTTTAACACTGAAGCTTTCTTT.

The V gene is TRBV25-1, the J gene TRBJ1-1; D possibly corresponds to TRBD1 (5 bases). This CDR3 is 15 amino acids long. Germline V CDR1 and CDR2: MGHDK, SYGVNS. V was trimmed by 3 bases and J by 6 bases, leaving 17 bases between them. The CDR3 sequence: CASSDPSGGISEAFF. CDR3 nucleotides: TGTGCCAGCAGTGACCCCTCGGGGGGAATATCTGAAGCTTTCTTT.

The chain joins TRBV6-6 to TRBJ1-1; D might be TRBD1 (5 bases). V gave up 2 bases and J gave up 8 bases, with 12 bases separating them. The length of the CDR3 is 13 residues. Germline lookup yields CDR1 MNHNY and CDR2 SVGAGI (reference sequence). CDR3 DNA sequence: TGTGCCAGCAGTTACGAGTCCGACAGAGAAGCTTTCTTT. Its protein product is CASSYESDREAFF.

The chain has TRBV3-1 (or the pseudogene TRBV3-2) and TRBJ2-3; possibly TRBD2 for D (6 bases). CDR1 is LGHDT and CDR2 is YNNKEL in the germline V gene (reference sequence). V lost 4 bases and J 0 bases, leaving 8 bases between the germline ends. The CDR3 has 14 amino acids. The CDR3 DNA is TGTGCCAGCAGCCCTGGGACTAGCACAGATACGCAGTATTTT. It translates to CASSPGTSTDTQYF.

This clone was observed a few times. The rearrangement uses TRBV6-2 or TRBV6-3 and TRBJ2-3, with 9 bases that match TRBD2. CDR1 is MNHEY, CDR2 SVGEGT, per germline. V lost 2 bases and J lost 3; bases outside the gene matches: 3. The CDR3 length is 15 residues. CDR3 loop: CASSYSAGGTDTQYF. CDR3 nucleotides: TGTGCCAGCAGTTACAGTGCGGGAGGGACAGATACGCAGTATTTT.

The V call is TRBV11-2, the J call TRBJ2-5; TRBD1 matches at 7 bases. In germline, CDR1 is SGHAT, CDR2 FQNNGV. The V and J ends lost 3 bases and 5 bases, in that order; junction bases with no gene match: 9. CDR3 length equals 15 residues. CDR3 in amino acids: CASSLEYRGAETQYF. In nucleotides, the CDR3 is TGTGCCAGCAGCTTGGAATACAGGGGCGCGGAGACCCAGTACTTC.

This chain links TRBV5-4 with TRBJ2-4; the D gene is possibly TRBD2 (5 bases). The CDR3 has 16 amino acids. The germline gives CDR1 SGHNT, CDR2 YYREEE (reference sequence). V gave up 0 bases and J gave up 0 bases, with 10 bases separating them. CDR3 nucleotide sequence: TGTGCCAGCAGCTTGGCGAGCGGAGTAGCCAAAAACATTCAGTACTTC. Translated: CASSLASGVAKNIQYF.

The genes are TRBV30 and TRBJ1-1, with TRBD1 as a possible D gene (5 bases). CDR3 size: 12 residues. The germline gives CDR1 GTSNPN, CDR2 SVGIG (reference sequence). The V end was cut by 4 bases, the J end by 3 bases, with 9 bases between. This CDR3 reads CAWTGHDTEAFF. CDR3 DNA: TGTGCCTGGACAGGACACGACACTGAAGCTTTCTTT.

This sequence joins TRBV9 and TRBJ2-7, with 14 bases identical to TRBD2. Germline V gene sequence: CDR1 SGDLS, CDR2 YYNGEE. The CDR3 has 15 residues. The trim removed 6 bases at V and 7 bases at J, leaving 9 bases unmatched. DNA of the CDR3: TGTGCCAGCACCTCCGGGACTAGCGGGAGTGGGGAGCAGTACTTC. Protein product: CASTSGTSGSGEQYF.

V and J are TRBV5-1 and TRBJ2-1, with TRBD2 matching over 8 bases. Trimming cost V 1 base and J 8 bases; bases outside gene matches: 2. Germline assignment: CDR1 SGHRS and CDR2 YFSETQ. This CDR3 has 13 residues. The CDR3 bases are TGCGCCAGCAGCTTGAAACTAGCGGATGAGCAGTTCTTC. This gives the protein CASSLKLADEQFF.

V and J are TRBV7-6 and TRBJ2-5; 7 bases map to TRBD1. V trimming: 4 bases; J trimming: 4 bases; junction bases outside the gene matches: 6. Germline CDR1 reads SGHVS; CDR2 reads FNYEAQ. CDR3 length: 14 residues. CDR3 region: CASSYQRGPETQYF. CDR3 nucleotides: TGTGCCAGCAGCTACCAGAGGGGGCCAGAGACCCAGTACTTC. The whole variable domain, remainder taken from reference TRBV7-6 and TRBJ2-5, is GAGVSQSPRYKVTKRGQDVALRCDPISGHVSLYWYRQALGQGPEFLTYFNYEAQQDKSGLPNDRFSAERPEGSISTLTIQRTEQRDSAMYRCASSYQRGPETQYFGPGTRLLVL.

J is TRBJ1-1 and V is TRBV6-5; D unclear. Looked up from germline, CDR1 is MNHEY and CDR2 is SVGAGI. Trimming stripped 6 bases from V and 1 base from J, with 9 bases between. This CDR3 is 13 amino acids long. CDR3 DNA: TGTGCCAGCAGACCGAGACAGAACACTGAAGCTTTCTTT. This translates into CASRPRQNTEAFF.

The V and J genes are TRBV3-1 (or the pseudogene TRBV3-2) and TRBJ1-4; a possible D gene is TRBD1 (5 bases). Trimming removed 3 bases at V and 7 bases at J, with 18 bases between. Germline CDR1 and CDR2: LGHDT and YNNKEL (reference sequence). The CDR3 spans 16 residues. Here the CDR3 reads CASSHPRGSGGEKLFF. In DNA form, the CDR3 reads TGTGCCAGCAGCCACCCCCGGGGGTCGGGGGGTGAAAAACTGTTTTTT.

J is TRBJ1-2 and V is TRBV28, with D possibly TRBD1 on 6 matching bases. The CDR3 sequence is 13 residues long. V lost 6 bases, J lost 8 bases, and 16 bases lay in between. Germline V CDR1 and CDR2: MDHEN, SYDVKM. The CDR3: CASSIDWTEGYTF. CDR3 nucleotide sequence: TGTGCCAGCAGCATAGACTGGACAGAAGGCTACACCTTC.

The chain employs TRBV5-4 and TRBJ2-5; 8 bases agree with TRBD1. Germline CDR1 and CDR2: SGHNT and YYREEE (reference sequence). The CDR3 runs 14 residues. The V gene end was trimmed by 2 bases and the J gene end by 5 bases; junction bases not matched to a gene: 5. This CDR3 is CASSLKDRVETQYF. CDR3 nucleotides: TGTGCCAGCAGCTTAAAGGACAGGGTGGAGACCCAGTACTTC.

This chain connects TRBV7-8 to TRBJ2-1, with a possible D match to TRBD2 (7 bases). The germline V gene encodes CDR1 SGHVS and CDR2 FQNEAQ. V lost 1 base and J 4 bases, leaving 17 bases between the germline ends. The CDR3 runs 17 residues. The CDR3 here is CASSLEGGTAKYNEQFF. CDR3 DNA: TGTGCCAGCAGCTTAGAGGGGGGGACGGCTAAATACAATGAGCAGTTCTTC.